The sequence of this TCR beta chain was determined in a study of cytomegalovirus exposure and HLA in healthy donors. Both 60 Vbeta primers and 13 Jbeta primers went into the PCR. The authors' processing: Among the unique TCR beta chains that a later analysis counted, roughly 80 million in all, about 11 million were shared. Sequencing used immunoSEQ multiplex PCR; TCRdb keeps in-frame clones, though not all of them. The V and J calls and the clone size are those of that table, but D and trimming were determined from the DNA. The data contain 150,000 to 200,000 clones, roughly 80% of them singletons. This CDR3 has 15 residues. V trimming: 5 bases; J trimming: 6 bases; junction bases outside the gene matches: 8. Germline V gives CDR1 SGHRS, CDR2 YFSETQ. General study findings and limits: Most sequenced TCRs were rare (though some public TCRs occurred in many donors). In a later analysis, V- and J-gene trimming of beta chains associated with a DCLRE1C missense variant, replicated independently.

Details on this clone: The target antigen is unknown.

The clonotype comes from a man younger than 30 in good health and CMV-seronegative. Sample: PBMCs. V usage is TRBV5-1 and J usage is TRBJ2-2; 9 nucleotides agree with TRBD2. The chain's CDR3 is CASRTIAGAAGELFF. The CDR3 bases are TGCGCCAGCAGGACTATAGCGGGGGCGGCCGGGGAGCTGTTTTTT.